This TCR beta chain was profiled in a study of OX40 agonist ivuxolimab in advanced cancers. Study summary: Ivuxolimab, which is an agonistic anti-OX40 (CD134) antibody, was administered to the patients. Whole-study findings and limits: CD4+ T cells averaged fewer expanded clones than CD8+ T cells. At 0.1 to 3.0 mg/kg, clonal expansion of CD4+ and CD8+ blood T cells had occurred by week 6.

TCRdb keeps only in-frame clones here, not all; method: immunoSEQ multiplex PCR. The sample lists 35,000 to 40,000 clones; roughly 91% were seen once. Remarks on this clone: The antigen is not known.

The CDR3 runs to 14 residues. Losses at the gene ends were 1 base for V and 4 bases for J; bases not matched to a gene: 2. CDR1 and CDR2 from the germline V gene are SGHVS and FNYEAQ. Material: CD4+ or CD8+ T cells sorted from blood, obtained in a trial of the OX40 agonist ivuxolimab. This chain links TRBV7-6 with TRBJ2-3; 7 nucleotides match TRBD2. The receptor's source is an adult with an advanced solid tumor such as melanoma, head and neck, liver or kidney cancer. CDR3 region: CASSLVRGADTQYF. CDR3 nucleotide sequence: TGTGCCAGCAGCTTAGTTCGGGGGGCAGATACGCAGTATTTT. The whole variable domain, remainder taken from reference TRBV7-6 and TRBJ2-3, is GAGVSQSPRYKVTKRGQDVALRCDPISGHVSLYWYRQALGQGPEFLTYFNYEAQQDKSGLPNDRFSAERPEGSISTLTIQRTEQRDSAMYRCASSLVRGADTQYFGPGTRLTVL.